A single sample gave rise to the 25 T cell receptor beta chains below, sequenced in a study of siplizumab effects on memory and regulatory T cells (dated by TCRdb to between 2018 and 2020). The library was prepared using the immunoSEQ multiplex PCR assay. TCRdb stores this immuneACCESS table with in-frame sequences only. Part of the clones is absent; in the studies checked, under half of the shortfall reflects unresolved V genes, and no reason is known for the rest. Within this sample are some 97,000 clones, with around 95% of them counted one time only. The ten largest clones take up around 0.6% of the sample. Sequences were obtained from Tregs sorted from blood. The receptors stem from a human donor in good health.

The chain couples TRBV30 to TRBJ2-7; D is uncertain. Germline V gene data show CDR1 as GTSNPN and CDR2 as SVGIG (reference sequence). This CDR3 has 12 amino acids. With 4 bases removed from V and 3 bases from J, the gap between germline ends came to 10 bases. The CDR3 loop is CAWNVFGYEQYF. The CDR3, as DNA: TGTGCCTGGAATGTTTTTGGCTACGAGCAGTACTTC.

The chain couples TRBV18 to TRBJ2-1, with a possible D match to TRBD1 (6 bases). This CDR3 comprises 15 residues. Trimming removed 4 bases from V and 7 bases from J, with 17 bases in between. In germline, CDR1 is KGHSH, CDR2 LQKENI. This CDR3 is CASSRGLDLLNEQFF. DNA of the CDR3: TGTGCCAGCTCACGGGGGCTAGATCTATTGAATGAGCAGTTCTTC.

The rearrangement joins TRBV18 to TRBJ2-7; 8 nucleotides line up with TRBD1. In germline, CDR1 is KGHSH, CDR2 LQKENI. The V gene end was trimmed by 4 bases and the J gene end by 9 bases; junction bases not matched to a gene: 14. CDR3 length: 15 residues. As DNA, the CDR3 is TGTGCCAGCTCACTTACTATGACAGGGGACCAGCGGCAGTACTTC. Amino acids: CASSLTMTGDQRQYF. The full variable domain, its missing parts supplied by reference TRBV18 and TRBJ2-7, is NAGVMQNPRHLVRRRGQEARLRCSPMKGHSHVYWYRQLPEEGLKFMVYLQKENIIDESGMPKERFSAEFPKEGPSILRIQQVVRGDSAAYFCASSLTMTGDQRQYFGPGTRLTVT.

The chain employs TRBV4-2 and TRBJ2-1, with D perhaps matching TRBD1 (6 bases). Trimming left V 1 base short and J 0 bases short, with 13 bases between. The CDR3 consists of 17 residues. Germline CDR1 is LGHNA and CDR2 is YNFKEQ. CDR3 in amino acids: CASSQARGASSYNEQFF. DNA for the CDR3: TGTGCCAGCAGCCAAGCCAGGGGCGCGAGCTCCTACAATGAGCAGTTCTTC.

This chain links TRBV14 with TRBJ2-1; D may be TRBD1 (5 bases). CDR3 length equals 17 residues. CDR1 is SGHDN and CDR2 is FVKESK in the germline V gene. V gave up 4 bases and J gave up 0 bases, with 16 bases separating them. CDR3 coding DNA: TGTGCCAGCAGCCGTCTCGAAGGGGTCAGCTCCTACAATGAGCAGTTCTTC. Its protein is CASSRLEGVSSYNEQFF.

This clone was observed once. The V call is TRBV27, the J call TRBJ1-1; 7 bases agree with TRBD1. The CDR3 loop spans 13 amino acids. After removal of 2 bases from V and 8 bases from J, the junction contained 5 bases not matched to a gene. Germline V gene lookup returns CDR1 MNHEY and CDR2 SMNVEV (reference sequence). In DNA form, the CDR3 reads TGTGCCAGCAGTTTAATTTTCAGGGGGGAAGCTTTCTTT. It codes for CASSLIFRGEAFF.

This rearrangement joins TRBV7-3 to TRBJ2-1, with D uncertain. V gave up 5 bases and J gave up 5 bases, with 10 bases separating them. Germline CDR1 and CDR2: SGHTA and FQGTGA. This CDR3 is 13 amino acids long. The CDR3 coding sequence is TGTGCCAGCAGCCGCGGACGAAACAATGAGCAGTTCTTC. Its translation is CASSRGRNNEQFF.

The chain uses TRBV10-3 and TRBJ1-1; D perhaps matches TRBD1 (5 bases). The ends were cut back, 2 bases at V and 11 bases at J, with 12 bases in the middle. This CDR3 contains 12 residues. Germline V lookup: CDR1 ENHRY, CDR2 SYGVKD. CDR3 in DNA: TGTGCCATCAGTGAGCAGGGTAGGGCCGCTTTCTTT. It encodes CAISEQGRAAFF.

The chain carries TRBV6-5 and TRBJ1-1; 7 bases agree with TRBD1. The V gene's germline CDR1 is MNHEY and CDR2 SVGAGI. V trimming: 1 base; J trimming: 3 bases; junction bases outside the gene matches: 8. The CDR3 covers 16 residues. The CDR3 DNA is TGTGCCAGCAGTTACTGGGGGACAGTTTCGGACACTGAAGCTTTCTTT. Translation: CASSYWGTVSDTEAFF.

The rearrangement uses TRBV28 and TRBJ1-2; D is perhaps TRBD1 (6 bases). Germline V gives CDR1 MDHEN, CDR2 SYDVKM. This CDR3 is built from 13 residues. V was clipped by 4 bases and J by 2 bases, with 8 bases between them. CDR3 region: CASSWTANYGYTF. CDR3 nucleotides: TGTGCCAGCAGTTGGACAGCCAACTATGGCTACACCTTC.

The V and J genes are TRBV30 and TRBJ1-4, with a tentative D call TRBD1 (6 bases). The CDR3 has 17 residues. Germline assignment: CDR1 GTSNPN and CDR2 SVGIG (reference sequence). Trimming took 0 bases from V and 5 from J, leaving 19 bases between them. The CDR3 bases are TGTGCCTGGAGTGTACTCGGCAGGGGTCGCATGAATGAAAAACTGTTTTTT. It yields the protein CAWSVLGRGRMNEKLFF.

This sequence joins TRBV2 and TRBJ1-4; D is perhaps TRBD1 (6 bases). The CDR3 extends over 16 amino acids. With 6 bases removed from V and 0 bases from J, the gap between germline ends came to 14 bases. Germline CDR1 reads SNHLY; CDR2 reads FYNNEI. Here the CDR3 DNA reads TGTGCCAGCAGCGTCGGGACAATTGCAACTAATGAAAAACTGTTTTTT. Translation: CASSVGTIATNEKLFF.

The chain recombines TRBV7-9 with TRBJ2-1; D remains unclear. CDR3 size: 11 residues. Germline V gene lookup returns CDR1 SEHNR and CDR2 FQNEAQ (reference sequence). The V gene lost 5 bases and the J gene lost 12 bases, with 11 bases spanning the gap. In DNA form, the CDR3 reads TGTGCCAGCAGCCCCCAACGTAGGCAGTTCTTC. Protein: CASSPQRRQFF.

The chain employs TRBV6-5 and TRBJ1-5; D is perhaps TRBD1 (6 bases). The germline V and J ends were trimmed by 6 bases and 3 bases, with 12 bases remaining between them. The V gene's germline CDR1 is MNHEY and CDR2 SVGAGI. The CDR3 covers 14 residues. This chain's CDR3 is CASSRGQINQPQHF. The CDR3 DNA reads TGTGCCAGCAGCCGAGGACAGATCAATCAGCCCCAGCATTTT.

V usage is TRBV6-1 and J usage is TRBJ1-3; no definite D call. The germline V and J ends were trimmed by 2 bases and 0 bases, with 8 bases remaining between them. The CDR3 is 15 amino acids. Germline values: CDR1 MNHNS, CDR2 SASEGT. The CDR3 DNA sequence: TGTGCCAGCAGTGAACCTGGGTACTCTGGAAACACCATATATTTT. Amino acid sequence: CASSEPGYSGNTIYF.

This rearrangement joins TRBV14 to TRBJ2-3; 8 bases fit TRBD2. After removal of 3 bases from V and 8 bases from J, the junction contained 4 bases not matched to a gene. There are 13 residues in the CDR3. Germline V gives CDR1 SGHDN, CDR2 FVKESK. CDR3 residues: CASSQASGSTQYF. The DNA of the CDR3 is TGTGCCAGCAGCCAGGCCAGCGGGAGTACGCAGTATTTT.

The CDR3 reads CASSSPGAGGLYEQYF. The CDR3 nucleotides are TGTGCCAGCTCTTCCCCAGGAGCGGGAGGTCTCTACGAGCAGTACTTC. The chain combines TRBV28 with TRBJ2-7; 9 bases align to TRBD2. In germline, CDR1 is MDHEN, CDR2 SYDVKM. V shed 8 bases, J shed 3 bases, and the junction held 14 bases outside the gene matches. The CDR3 length is 16 residues.

Only one count was recorded for this clone. V usage is TRBV27 and J usage is TRBJ2-1; 7 positions agree with TRBD2. V dropped 5 bases and J dropped 0; count of bases not matched to a gene: 7. This CDR3 comprises 16 residues. Germline lookup yields CDR1 MNHEY and CDR2 SMNVEV (reference sequence). The CDR3 region is CASSASGTNSYNEQFF. The CDR3 nucleotides read TGTGCCAGCAGTGCATCCGGGACTAACTCCTACAATGAGCAGTTCTTC.

The chain combines TRBV28 with TRBJ1-5; TRBD1 matches 11 bases. This CDR3 comprises 18 residues. Germline V gene data show CDR1 as MDHEN and CDR2 as SYDVKM. V trimming: 5 bases; J trimming: 5 bases; junction bases outside the gene matches: 14. In DNA form, the CDR3 reads TGTGCCAGCAGTGGAGGGTACCGGACAGGGGGCCGGGATCAGCCCCAGCATTTT. Translating it yields CASSGGYRTGGRDQPQHF. Supplemented by reference TRBV28 and TRBJ1-5, the full variable domain reads DVKVTQSSRYLVKRTGEKVFLECVQDMDHENMFWYRQDPGLGLRLIYFSYDVKMKEKGDIPEGYSVSREKKERFSLILESASTNQTSMYLCASSGGYRTGGRDQPQHFGDGTRLSIL.

V usage is TRBV6-5 and J usage is TRBJ1-1; 8 nucleotides agree with TRBD1. V was pared by 7 bases and J by 4 bases, with 11 bases of the junction left unmatched. Germline values: CDR1 MNHEY, CDR2 SVGAGI. This CDR3 is 15 amino acids long. CDR3 amino acids: CASISRGREGTEAFF. For the CDR3, the DNA is TGTGCCAGCATCTCCAGGGGGCGAGAGGGCACTGAAGCTTTCTTT.

The gene calls are TRBV12-2 and TRBJ1-5. TRBV12-2 is termed a pseudogene. This CDR3 is 15 amino acids long. The CDR3 region has the DNA TGTGCAAGTCGACAGACTAGGATTAGCAATCAGCCCCAGCATTTT. Protein: CASRQTRISNQPQHF.

The chain combines TRBV5-1 with TRBJ2-1; 11 nucleotides match TRBD2. Per the germline V gene, CDR1 is SGHRS and CDR2 is YFSETQ. With V trimmed by 6 bases and J by 1 base, 9 bases remained unmatched. CDR3 length: 17 residues. The CDR3 protein is CASTSGGLAASYNEQFF. The CDR3 region has the DNA TGCGCCAGCACTTCCGGGGGACTAGCGGCTTCCTACAATGAGCAGTTCTTC.

The chain couples TRBV19 to TRBJ2-7, with a possible D match to TRBD1 (5 bases). With 8 bases removed from V and 3 bases from J, the gap between germline ends came to 14 bases. This CDR3 is 13 amino acids long. Germline V gene sequence: CDR1 LNHDA, CDR2 SQIVND (reference sequence). The CDR3 DNA reads as TGTGCCAGTTCAATTCAGCAGGGCTACGAGCAGTACTTC. Its protein product is CASSIQQGYEQYF.

CDR3 sequence (DNA): TGCAGTGCTAGAGAGTATGAAAAACTGTTTTTT. Protein: CSAREYEKLFF. The chain recombines TRBV20-1 with TRBJ1-4; D uncertain. The CDR3 runs to 11 residues. V was cut by 0 bases and J by 6 bases, with 2 bases left in between. Germline V gene data show CDR1 as DFQATT and CDR2 as SNEGSKA (reference sequence).

The chain employs TRBV5-1 and TRBJ2-2; 10 bases agree with TRBD2. V shed 5 bases, J shed 5 bases, and the junction held 9 bases outside the gene matches. The CDR3 runs to 16 residues. CDR1 is SGHRS and CDR2 is YFSETQ in the germline V gene. The CDR3 DNA follows: TGCGCCAGCAGGCTAGCGGGAGACCCCCTGACCGGGGAGCTGTTTTTT. This codes for CASRLAGDPLTGELFF.